These 9 T cell receptor beta chains came from one sample sequenced in a study of blood T cell repertoires in COVID-19. Sequencing used immunoSEQ multiplex PCR; TCRdb keeps in-frame clones, though not all of them. The sample records under 450,000 clones, more than 75% being singletons. Sequenced sample: peripheral blood. The receptors here all came from a human donor with acute or convalescent COVID-19. The donor label of this sample is uncertain.

This chain joins TRBV6-5 and TRBJ1-2; 8 positions match TRBD1. The germline gives CDR1 MNHEY, CDR2 SVGAGI. The CDR3 contains 14 residues. J lost 8 bases, V lost 7 bases, and 12 bases had no gene match. CDR3 in DNA: TGTGCCAGCATCCGGGCGCAGGGGGCGTACGGCTACACCTTC. It translates to CASIRAQGAYGYTF.

The chain uses TRBV24-1 and TRBJ2-1; D may be TRBD1 (6 bases). The CDR3 length is 15 residues. CDR1 KGHDR and CDR2 SFDVKD come from the germline V gene. The V gene lost 6 bases and the J gene lost 0 bases, with 11 bases spanning the gap. The CDR3, as DNA: TGTGCCACCAGTCTGGACAGTAGCTCCTACAATGAGCAGTTCTTC. Translated, it gives CATSLDSSSYNEQFF.

The chain employs TRBV9 and TRBJ1-4; D may be TRBD1 (5 bases). V was clipped by 2 bases and J by 4 bases, with 18 bases between them. The CDR3 extends over 17 amino acids. The germline V gene encodes CDR1 SGDLS and CDR2 YYNGEE. The CDR3 coding sequence is TGTGCCAGCAGCGTTGGGGCGAGGAGCCGAGTTAATGAAAAACTGTTTTTT. It encodes CASSVGARSRVNEKLFF.

The rearrangement links TRBV16 to TRBJ1-2, with TRBD1 identical over 7 bases. CDR1 and CDR2 (germline): KGHSY, FQNENV. The junction had 5 bases not matched to a gene; V was cut back by 4 bases and J by 0 bases. The CDR3 totals 15 residues. CDR3 in amino acids: CASSRPGTANYGYTF. In DNA, the CDR3 is TGTGCCAGCAGCCGGCCCGGGACAGCTAACTATGGCTACACCTTC.

J is TRBJ2-2 and V is TRBV5-1; 13 nucleotides line up with TRBD2. Germline values: CDR1 SGHRS, CDR2 YFSETQ. Unmatched junction bases numbered 7, after V lost 4 bases and J lost 4 bases. The CDR3 loop spans 17 amino acids. The CDR3 DNA reads TGCGCCAGCAGCCCACTAGCGGGGGGGCGCGGCACCGGGGAGCTGTTTTTT. Translated, it gives CASSPLAGGRGTGELFF. The complete variable domain, with remaining parts taken from reference TRBV5-1 and TRBJ2-2, reads KAGVTQTPRYLIKTRGQQVTLSCSPISGHRSVSWYQQTPGQGLQFLFEYFSETQRNKGNFPGRFSGRQFSNSRSEMNVSTLELGDSALYLCASSPLAGGRGTGELFFGEGSRLTVL.

The chain has TRBV28 and TRBJ1-1; TRBD1 matches 9 bases. CDR3 length: 14 amino acids. The V and J ends lost 7 bases and 5 bases, in that order; junction bases with no gene match: 8. Germline V gives CDR1 MDHEN, CDR2 SYDVKM. Here the CDR3 reads CASTPTGGTTEAFF. Here the CDR3 DNA reads TGTGCCAGCACCCCGACAGGGGGTACAACTGAAGCTTTCTTT.

This rearrangement joins TRBV7-2 to TRBJ1-4, with TRBD1 matching 9 bases. This CDR3 is 14 amino acids long. Germline-derived CDR1 and CDR2 are SGHTA and FQGNSA. The V gene end was trimmed by 5 bases and the J gene end by 8 bases; junction bases not matched to a gene: 6. CDR3 nucleotides: TGTGCCAGCAGCCTCAACAGGGGGCGGGAAAAACTGTTTTTT. Protein product: CASSLNRGREKLFF.

In this sample, this clone turned up a few times. V usage is TRBV7-2 and J usage is TRBJ1-1; 7 nucleotides agree with TRBD1. The CDR3 is 16 amino acids. Germline CDR1 and CDR2: SGHTA and FQGNSA. Trimming removed 2 bases from V and 1 base from J; junction bases left unmatched: 7. CDR3 coding DNA: TGTGCCAGCAGCTTATCGACAGGGCGAGGGAACACTGAAGCTTTCTTT. It codes for CASSLSTGRGNTEAFF.

The chain couples TRBV27 to TRBJ1-2, with 9 bases lining up with TRBD1. Per the germline V gene, CDR1 is MNHEY and CDR2 is SMNVEV (reference sequence). The CDR3 is 14 amino acids. J gave up 4 bases and V 0 bases, and 0 bases lay outside the gene matches. In nucleotides, the CDR3 is TGTGCCAGCAGTTTATCGGACAGGGGCTATGGCTACACCTTC. Translation gives CASSLSDRGYGYTF.